One and the same sample provided the 14 T cell receptor beta chains below, sequenced in a study of radiotherapy plus CTLA-4 blockade in lung cancer (dated by TCRdb to 2017 to 2018). Library preparation was by the immunoSEQ multiplex PCR assay. As stored in TCRdb, this immuneACCESS dataset retains in-frame rearrangements with V and J assigned. A fraction of the clones does not appear; measured against another copy, unresolved V genes explain less than half of the discrepancy, and the remainder lacks a known reason. The sample table records roughly 100,000 clones; about 84% of these occur just once. Of the sample, less than 2.5% is held by the ten largest clones. Sequenced here: peripheral blood, sampled from a patient treated with radiotherapy plus ipilimumab. The receptors come from a human donor with non-small cell lung cancer that progressed on radiotherapy plus ipilimumab. Some clones in this sample may be carry-over from other donors' samples.

The genes are TRBV4-2 and TRBJ2-6, with D possibly being TRBD1 (5 bases). The CDR3 contains 20 residues. V dropped 0 bases and J dropped 0 bases, with 18 bases sitting between them. CDR1 and CDR2 (germline): LGHNA, YNFKEQ. CDR3 residues: CASSQDFVAGLGSGANVLTF. In DNA, the CDR3 is TGTGCCAGCAGCCAAGACTTCGTGGCAGGGTTGGGCTCTGGGGCCAACGTCCTGACTTTC.

This rearrangement joins TRBV30 to TRBJ1-1; 10 positions agree with TRBD1. Germline CDR1 and CDR2: GTSNPN and SVGIG (reference sequence). Germline trimming cut 0 bases from V and 4 bases from J; bases unmatched to any gene: 11. The CDR3 consists of 17 residues. The CDR3 is CAWSVLAGTGEGTEAFF. CDR3 bases: TGTGCCTGGAGTGTACTAGCCGGGACAGGGGAGGGCACTGAAGCTTTCTTT.

CDR3 residues: CASSLGGQGATPQHF. The CDR3 nucleotides are TGTGCCAGCAGCTTAGGAGGACAGGGGGCGACGCCCCAGCATTTT. The chain has TRBV7-2 and TRBJ1-5; the match to TRBD1 covers 11 bases. The CDR3 contains 15 residues. Germline V CDR1 and CDR2: SGHTA, FQGNSA. Trimming cost V 1 base and J 9 bases; bases outside gene matches: 5.

The J gene is TRBJ1-5, the V gene TRBV2; 8 bases are shared with TRBD1. Germline assignment: CDR1 SNHLY and CDR2 FYNNEI. This CDR3 has 15 residues. V was clipped by 1 base and J by 1 base; unmatched bases: 0. The CDR3 DNA reads as TGTGCCAGCAGTGAAGGGACAGGGAGCAATCAGCCCCAGCATTTT. This translates into CASSEGTGSNQPQHF.

The chain combines TRBV5-1 with TRBJ2-3, with a possible D match to TRBD1 (5 bases). V was pared by 4 bases and J by 6 bases, with 12 bases between. Germline V CDR1 and CDR2: SGHRS, YFSETQ. The CDR3 extends over 13 amino acids. CDR3 bases: TGCGCCAGCAGCCCGCAGGGTCGGGATACGCAGTATTTT. It yields the protein CASSPQGRDTQYF.

This clone was observed a few times. V is TRBV15 and J is TRBJ2-7; TRBD1 matches 7 bases. Trimming took 5 bases from V and 3 from J; bases not matched to a gene: 4. Germline V gene data show CDR1 as LNHNV and CDR2 as YYDKDF (reference sequence). This CDR3 has 13 residues. The CDR3 protein is CATSLGQSYEQYF. In DNA form, the CDR3 reads TGTGCCACCAGCCTGGGACAGAGCTACGAGCAGTACTTC.

The chain carries TRBV11-3 and TRBJ2-2; D ambiguous. The ends were cut back, 2 bases at V and 4 bases at J, with 5 bases in the middle. The CDR3 spans 13 residues. Germline V CDR1 and CDR2: SGHNT, YENEEA. CDR3 region: CASSLLSTGELFF. CDR3 bases: TGTGCCAGCAGCTTATTGAGCACCGGGGAGCTGTTTTTT.

The chain combines TRBV10-3 with TRBJ2-3; 8 nucleotides line up with TRBD1. The CDR3 spans 14 residues. J was trimmed by 2 bases and V by 5 bases; bases with no gene match: 3. Per germline, CDR1 ENHRY and CDR2 SYGVKD. The CDR3 spells CAISRTGNTDTQYF. The CDR3 DNA reads TGTGCCATCAGTCGGACAGGGAACACAGATACGCAGTATTTT.

This clone appeared a single time. The rearrangement joins TRBV4-2 to TRBJ2-1; D ambiguous. This CDR3 spans 13 amino acids. Trimming left V 0 bases short and J 10 bases short, with 10 bases between. Germline V lookup: CDR1 LGHNA, CDR2 YNFKEQ. As DNA, the CDR3 is TGTGCCAGCAGCCAAGAAGAGAGGCGGGAGCAGTTCTTC. Translating gives CASSQEERREQFF.

The chain recombines TRBV7-2 with TRBJ2-7; D uncertain. Trimming cost V 2 bases and J 5 bases, with 13 bases left between them. This CDR3 region has 14 residues. Germline V CDR1 and CDR2: SGHTA, FQGNSA. DNA of the CDR3: TGTGCCAGCAGCTTATTTGCAGGCCCCCACGAGCAGTACTTC. The encoded protein is CASSLFAGPHEQYF.

This clone has only a few counts. The CDR3 here is CASSVSGQGNEKLFF. CDR3 sequence (DNA): TGTGCCAGCAGTGTCTCGGGACAGGGGAATGAAAAACTGTTTTTT. This chain joins TRBV6-5 and TRBJ1-4; 10 bases line up with TRBD1. CDR1 and CDR2 (germline): MNHEY, SVGAGI. J was trimmed by 5 bases and V by 5 bases; bases with no gene match: 5. This CDR3 has 15 residues.

This clone occurred once. V is TRBV7-9 and J is TRBJ2-3; maybe TRBD2 (6 bases). There are 13 residues in the CDR3. Germline V gives CDR1 SEHNR, CDR2 FQNEAQ (reference sequence). The chain's CDR3 is CAAGGVADYTQYF. DNA of the CDR3: TGTGCAGCCGGGGGAGTAGCGGATTATACGCAGTATTTT.

V gene TRBV11-1 combines with J gene TRBJ2-5; no clear D gene. Trimming shortened V by 3 bases and J by 1 base, and 0 bases separated the two germline ends. Germline CDR1 is SGHAT and CDR2 is FQDESV (reference sequence). The CDR3 totals 11 residues. The chain's CDR3 is CASSFQETQYF. The CDR3 DNA follows: TGTGCCAGCAGCTTCCAAGAGACCCAGTACTTC.

This chain connects TRBV7-9 to TRBJ2-2; perhaps TRBD2 as D (5 bases). Trimming pared 3 bases from V and 0 bases from J, leaving 11 bases between. The CDR3 has 16 residues. Germline CDR1 SEHNR, CDR2 FQNEAQ (reference sequence). CDR3 region: CASSFGFGTNTGELFF. The CDR3, as DNA: TGTGCCAGCAGCTTTGGTTTCGGGACGAACACCGGGGAGCTGTTTTTT. The entire variable domain, with the rest obtained from reference TRBV7-9 and TRBJ2-2, is as follows: DTGVSQNPRHKITKRGQNVTFRCDPISEHNRLYWYRQTLGQGPEFLTYFQNEAQLEKSRLLSDRFSAERPKGSFSTLEIQRTEQGDSAMYLCASSFGFGTNTGELFFGEGSRLTVL.